This T cell receptor (beta chain) was sequenced during a study of blood T cell repertoires in COVID-19. Overall study context: PBMCs, B-cell-depleted T cells, or T cells were the source of the cDNA or gDNA that made up the material.

V gave up 6 bases and J gave up 1 base; unmatched junction bases: 5. The CDR3 totals 14 residues. Germline values: CDR1 LGHDT, CDR2 YNNKEL (reference sequence). Repertoires were generated with immunoSEQ multiplex PCR, while TCRdb's copy carries only in-frame clones and drops some. This table has roughly 100,000 clones, 92% appearing once. Sequencing used peripheral blood. The receptor's source is a man over 45 with active COVID-19. This chain links TRBV3-1 (or the pseudogene TRBV3-2) with TRBJ1-1, with 7 bases that match TRBD1. For the CDR3, the DNA is TGTGCCAGCAGAGAGGGGGCAGGGAACACTGAAGCTTTCTTT. It translates to CASREGAGNTEAFF.